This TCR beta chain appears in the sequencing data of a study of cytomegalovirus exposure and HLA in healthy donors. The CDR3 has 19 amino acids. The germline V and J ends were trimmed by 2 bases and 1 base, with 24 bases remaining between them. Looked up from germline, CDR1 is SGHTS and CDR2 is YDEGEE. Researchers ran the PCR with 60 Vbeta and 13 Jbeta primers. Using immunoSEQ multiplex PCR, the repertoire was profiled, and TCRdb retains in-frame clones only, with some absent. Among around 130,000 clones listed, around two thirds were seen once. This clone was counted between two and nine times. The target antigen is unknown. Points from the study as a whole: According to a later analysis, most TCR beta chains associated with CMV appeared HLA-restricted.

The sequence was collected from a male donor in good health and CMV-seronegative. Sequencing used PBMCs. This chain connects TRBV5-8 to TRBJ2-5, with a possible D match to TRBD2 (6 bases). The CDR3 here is CASSLYGIGLGGVQETQYF. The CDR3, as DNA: TGTGCCAGCAGCTTATATGGGATCGGTCTCGGAGGGGTCCAAGAGACCCAGTACTTC.